This TCR beta chain was captured by sequencing in a study of OX40 agonist ivuxolimab in advanced cancers. Libraries were prepared by immunoSEQ multiplex PCR; TCRdb keeps only in-frame clonotypes and omits some of them. The data show over 55,000 clones, approximately 89% seen once. Germline V lookup: CDR1 SGHRS, CDR2 YFSETQ. This CDR3 spans 14 amino acids. V gave up 0 bases and J gave up 1 base, with 4 bases separating them. This clone was seen once. The sequence derives from an adult with an advanced solid tumor such as melanoma, head and neck, liver or kidney cancer. Source: CD4+ or CD8+ T cells sorted from blood, taken in a trial of the OX40 agonist ivuxolimab. The V gene is TRBV5-1, the J gene TRBJ2-2, with D uncertain. The CDR3 sequence is CASSLVENTGELFF. CDR3 bases: TGCGCCAGCAGCTTGGTGGAGAACACCGGGGAGCTGTTTTTT.